Sequencing of this TCR beta chain was carried out in a study of T-cell memory formation after mild COVID-19. Findings and limits, study-wide: CD4+ clones that contracted lay mainly in CM and EM; CD8+ ones lay in EMRA. Clones that contracted from day 15 to 85 were balanced CD4/CD8, while later expanders leaned CD4+.

After 5'RACE with constant-segment primers, TCR alpha and TCR beta cDNA libraries carrying sample barcodes and UMIs were obtained. TCRdb redid the calling of the 5' RACE reads with MiXCR, one entry per CDR3 protein. The repertoire has about 320,000 distinct CDR3 sequences, around 15% of them found once; the top ten carry 21%. A remark on this clonotype: Its specificity is not known.

The sequence was collected from a man in his late teens or twenties who had mild COVID-19 (a few samples of this study predate the infection). Cell type and time point are not known. Sequenced: PBMCs or a T cell subset sorted from them (not recorded which).

The CDR3 region is CASSQEATVWETQYF. CDR3 DNA: TGCGCCAGCAGCCAAGAGGCCACCGTCTGGGAGACCCAGTACTTC. The chain uses TRBV4-3 and TRBJ2-5, with unresolved D. CDR3 size: 15 residues. Trimming removed 0 bases at V and 5 bases at J, with 13 bases between. From germline, CDR1 is LGHNA and CDR2 YSLEER.